A single sample gave rise to the 13 T cell receptor beta chains below, sequenced in a study of shared clonotypes between healthy human individuals. Data came from immunoSEQ multiplex PCR; TCRdb stores just in-frame clones and leaves some out. The data show 2 million to 2.5 million clones, about 90% seen once. Sequencing used naive CD4+ T cells from PBMCs. Subset of the sample: CD45RA+ positively selected. Source of these receptors: a man between 18 and 35 years old in good health. Some clones in this sample may be carry-over from other donors' samples.

The chain joins TRBV28 to TRBJ1-3, with 10 positions matching TRBD1. Germline V gene lookup returns CDR1 MDHEN and CDR2 SYDVKM. CDR3 size: 18 residues. J was trimmed by 4 bases and V by 5 bases; bases with no gene match: 14. Here the CDR3 DNA reads TGTGCCAGCAGTCGACTTGCACCGGGGACAGGGGACGGAAACACCATATATTTT. It yields the protein CASSRLAPGTGDGNTIYF.

The chain recombines TRBV27 with TRBJ1-1; 8 nucleotides match TRBD1. The CDR3 has 14 amino acids. Germline loops: CDR1 MNHEY, CDR2 SMNVEV (reference sequence). V lost 2 bases and J lost 4; bases outside the gene matches: 3. CDR3 protein: CASSLPDRATEAFF. The CDR3 DNA follows: TGTGCCAGCAGTTTACCGGACAGGGCCACTGAAGCTTTCTTT.

Concerning this clone itself: Other DNA sequences in the same sample also yield this CDR3. The chain is built from TRBV5-1 and TRBJ2-2, with D tentatively TRBD2 (6 bases). V lost 0 bases to trimming and J lost 1 base, with 7 bases between them. Germline V CDR1 and CDR2: SGHRS, YFSETQ. The CDR3 covers 15 residues. The CDR3 loop reads CASSLDGGNTGELFF. As DNA, the CDR3 is TGCGCCAGCAGCTTGGACGGGGGGAACACCGGGGAGCTGTTTTTT.

The chain combines TRBV7-6 with TRBJ2-7, with 9 bases fitting TRBD1. V shed 3 bases and J 2 bases; nucleotides not matched to a gene: 2. The CDR3 is 14 residues long. Germline values: CDR1 SGHVS, CDR2 FNYEAQ. CDR3 DNA: TGTGCCAGCAGCTTGCGGACAGGGGCCTACGAGCAGTACTTC. Protein sequence: CASSLRTGAYEQYF.

V usage is TRBV7-2 and J usage is TRBJ1-5; no definite D call. The length of the CDR3 is 14 residues. Per germline, CDR1 SGHTA and CDR2 FQGNSA. V lost 4 bases and J 5 bases, leaving 12 bases between the germline ends. CDR3 residues: CASSSRTEDQPQHF. CDR3 nucleotide sequence: TGTGCCAGCAGCTCTCGGACCGAGGATCAGCCCCAGCATTTT.

V gene TRBV5-4 combines with J gene TRBJ2-7; D may be TRBD1 (6 bases). Germline CDR1 SGHNT, CDR2 YYREEE (reference sequence). This CDR3 is 15 amino acids long. Trimming cost V 2 bases and J 0 bases, with 12 bases left between them. The CDR3 nucleotides read TGTGCCAGCAGCTTAAGACAGGAAAGCTCCTACGAGCAGTACTTC. Translating gives CASSLRQESSYEQYF.

The gene calls are TRBV7-9 and TRBJ1-1; no definite D call. The CDR3 consists of 14 residues. The germline V gene encodes CDR1 SEHNR and CDR2 FQNEAQ (reference sequence). Trimming pared 5 bases from V and 1 base from J, leaving 11 bases between. CDR3 residues: CASSPWEGNTEAFF. CDR3 nucleotides: TGTGCCAGCAGCCCTTGGGAGGGGAACACTGAAGCTTTCTTT.

The genes are TRBV5-8 and TRBJ1-2; unclear D gene. The V gene's germline CDR1 is SGHTS and CDR2 YDEGEE. This CDR3 is built from 13 residues. Trimming left V 5 bases short and J 6 bases short, with 14 bases between. The CDR3 protein is CASRPIFRHGYTF. DNA of the CDR3: TGTGCCAGCAGACCGATATTCCGGCATGGCTACACCTTC.

The chain carries TRBV7-2 and TRBJ2-3; 7 positions agree with TRBD2. Germline V gives CDR1 SGHTA, CDR2 FQGNSA. With 6 bases clipped from V and 2 bases from J, the junction kept 8 bases outside the gene matches. This CDR3 spans 15 amino acids. CDR3 coding DNA: TGTGCCAGCAGGAACAGCGGGATCAACACAGATACGCAGTATTTT. Translated: CASRNSGINTDTQYF.

The V call is TRBV2, the J call TRBJ1-1; 10 bases map to TRBD1. The length of the CDR3 is 15 residues. V lost 7 bases, J lost 6 bases, and 11 bases stayed unmatched. Germline lookup yields CDR1 SNHLY and CDR2 FYNNEI. CDR3 in DNA: TGTGCCAGCAATCTAATCGGGACAGGGGTCTCTGAAGCTTTCTTT. This translates into CASNLIGTGVSEAFF.

As concerns this clone: This same CDR3 is encoded by further DNA sequences in the sample. This rearrangement joins TRBV11-3 to TRBJ2-7; possible D gene TRBD2, 6 bases. This CDR3 contains 14 residues. Trimming removed 1 base at V and 2 bases at J, with 9 bases between. Germline values: CDR1 SGHNT, CDR2 YENEEA. The CDR3 bases are TGTGCCAGCAGCTTAGGGCGGGGTACCTACGAGCAGTACTTC. This codes for CASSLGRGTYEQYF.

For this clone: Other DNA sequences in this specimen translate into the identical CDR3. V gene TRBV27 combines with J gene TRBJ2-7; TRBD2 matches 12 bases. CDR3 length equals 13 residues. V shed 8 bases, J shed 1 base, and the junction held 0 bases outside the gene matches. Germline CDR1 MNHEY, CDR2 SMNVEV (reference sequence). Written as DNA, the CDR3 is TGTGCCAGCGGACTAGCGGGATCCTACGAGCAGTACTTC. It translates to CASGLAGSYEQYF.

V and J are TRBV28 and TRBJ2-7; D not resolved. CDR3 length: 12 residues. Germline-derived CDR1 and CDR2 are MDHEN and SYDVKM. Trimming left V 5 bases short and J 4 bases short, with 9 bases between. This CDR3 reads CASSTDTYEQYF. CDR3 in DNA: TGTGCCAGCAGTACCGACACGTACGAGCAGTACTTC.